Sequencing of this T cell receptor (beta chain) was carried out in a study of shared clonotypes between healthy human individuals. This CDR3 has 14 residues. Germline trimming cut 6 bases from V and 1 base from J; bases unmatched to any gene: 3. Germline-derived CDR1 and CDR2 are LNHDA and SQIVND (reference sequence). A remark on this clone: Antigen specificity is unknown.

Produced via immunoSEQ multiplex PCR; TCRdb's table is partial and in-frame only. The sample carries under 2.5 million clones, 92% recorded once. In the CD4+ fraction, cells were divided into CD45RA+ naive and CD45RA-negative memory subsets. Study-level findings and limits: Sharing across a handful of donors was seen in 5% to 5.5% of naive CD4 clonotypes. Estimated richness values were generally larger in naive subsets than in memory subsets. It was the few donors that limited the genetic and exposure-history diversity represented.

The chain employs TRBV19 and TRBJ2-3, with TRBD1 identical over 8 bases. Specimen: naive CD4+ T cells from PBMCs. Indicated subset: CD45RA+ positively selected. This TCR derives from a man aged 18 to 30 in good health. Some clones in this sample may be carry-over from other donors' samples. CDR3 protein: CASRPQGGTDTQYF. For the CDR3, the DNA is TGTGCCAGTAGGCCACAGGGGGGCACAGATACGCAGTATTTT.